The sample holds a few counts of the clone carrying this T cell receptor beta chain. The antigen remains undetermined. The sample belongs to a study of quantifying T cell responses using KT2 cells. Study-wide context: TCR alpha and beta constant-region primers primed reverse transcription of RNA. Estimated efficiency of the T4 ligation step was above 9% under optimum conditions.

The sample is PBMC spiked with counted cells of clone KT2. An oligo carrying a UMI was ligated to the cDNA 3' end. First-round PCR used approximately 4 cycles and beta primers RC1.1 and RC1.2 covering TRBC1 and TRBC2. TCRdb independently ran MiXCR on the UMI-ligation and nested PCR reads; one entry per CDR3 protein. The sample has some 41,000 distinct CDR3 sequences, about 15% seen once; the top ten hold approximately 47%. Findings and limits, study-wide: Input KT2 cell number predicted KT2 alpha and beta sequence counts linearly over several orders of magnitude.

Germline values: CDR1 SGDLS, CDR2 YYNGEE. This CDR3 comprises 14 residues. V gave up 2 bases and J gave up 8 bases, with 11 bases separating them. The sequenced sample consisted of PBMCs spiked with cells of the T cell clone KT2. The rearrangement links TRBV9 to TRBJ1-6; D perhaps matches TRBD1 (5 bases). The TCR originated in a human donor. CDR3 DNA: TGTGCCAGCAGCGTTGGGGGAGTACATTCACCCCTCCACTTT. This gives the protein CASSVGGVHSPLHF.